The 21 T cell receptor beta chains presented below share a single source sample, sequenced in a study of Graves' ophthalmopathy and Graves' hyperthyroidism. Amplified material comprised TCR beta CDR3 regions derived from RNA transcripts. The first-round RT-PCR employed HTBI primers together with the Qiagen OneStep RT-PCR kit. A multiplex PCR was then performed as the second round. Via MiXCR, TCRdb re-called the multiplex PCR reads, giving one row per CDR3 protein. The data contain roughly 500,000 distinct CDR3 sequences, roughly 14% of them seen just once; the ten biggest clones take up about 10%. The sample taken for sequencing was blood. Source of these receptors: a woman aged 25 to 39 with Graves' ophthalmopathy.

This clonotype was recorded only once. V usage is TRBV2 and J usage is TRBJ1-6; D gene uncertain. Germline V gives CDR1 SNHLY, CDR2 FYNNEI. Trimming pared 6 bases from V and 13 bases from J, leaving 10 bases between. This CDR3 spans 11 amino acids. CDR3 amino acids: CASRADLPLHF. In DNA form, the CDR3 reads TGTGCCAGCAGGGCAGACTTGCCCCTCCACTTT.

This clonotype was counted many times. The chain employs TRBV11-1 and TRBJ1-1, with unresolved D. This CDR3 region has 16 residues. Germline V CDR1 and CDR2: SGHAT, FQDESV (reference sequence). V was pared by 1 base and J by 0 bases, with 12 bases between. The CDR3 is CASSLVEQSMNTEAFF. CDR3 DNA: TGTGCCAGCAGCTTAGTGGAACAGAGCATGAACACTGAAGCTTTCTTT.

Ten or more counts support this clonotype. This chain connects TRBV24-1 to TRBJ2-5; D gene unclear. Germline-derived CDR1 and CDR2 are KGHDR and SFDVKD. Between the trimmed V and J ends, which lost 4 bases and 4 bases, there was a span of 12 bases. This CDR3 has 14 residues. The CDR3 loop is CATSDPSRGETQYF. The DNA of the CDR3 is TGTGCCACCAGTGACCCCTCCCGCGGAGAGACCCAGTACTTC.

This clonotype was seen repeatedly, ten times or more. The chain couples TRBV29-1 to TRBJ1-3, with unresolved D. Per the germline V gene, CDR1 is SQVTM and CDR2 is ANQGSEA. The CDR3 sequence is 13 residues long. V was trimmed by 5 bases and J by 0 bases, leaving 8 bases between them. CDR3 in amino acids: CSVRRISGNTIYF. As DNA, the CDR3 is TGCAGCGTTCGTCGGATCTCTGGAAACACCATATATTTT.

V gene TRBV4-1 combines with J gene TRBJ2-6, with TRBD2 as a possible D gene (5 bases). CDR1 MGHRA and CDR2 YSYEKL come from the germline V gene. Trimming cost V 1 base and J 4 bases, with 14 bases left between them. CDR3 length: 17 amino acids. As DNA, the CDR3 is TGCGCCAGCAGCCAAGTGGGCGGGTTGAACGGGGCCAACGTCCTGACTTTC. Its protein is CASSQVGGLNGANVLTF.

This rearrangement joins TRBV2 to TRBJ2-2; D is unclear. The CDR3 runs to 14 residues. Trimming shortened V by 0 bases and J by 7 bases, and 9 bases separated the two germline ends. The germline V gene encodes CDR1 SNHLY and CDR2 FYNNEI. The CDR3 DNA sequence: TGTGCCAGCAGTGAAGCGCAAGGAGTCGGGGAGCTGTTTTTT. Residues: CASSEAQGVGELFF.

This clonotype was seen many times. The chain couples TRBV28 to TRBJ2-2, with 9 bases fitting TRBD1. The ends lost 5 bases at V and 4 bases at J; junction bases unmatched: 5. This CDR3 comprises 15 residues. The germline V gene has CDR1 MDHEN and CDR2 SYDVKM. CDR3 region: CASSTGGLGTGELFF. CDR3 sequence (DNA): TGTGCCAGCAGTACAGGGGGCCTTGGCACCGGGGAGCTGTTTTTT.

This clonotype showed up many times. The rearrangement links TRBV7-3 to TRBJ1-6; D may be TRBD1 (5 bases). Trimming stripped 2 bases from V and 4 bases from J, with 6 bases between. The germline CDR1 and CDR2 sequences are SGHTA and FQGTGA. The CDR3 contains 14 residues. Here the CDR3 DNA reads TGTGCCAGCAGCTTAGACAGATATAATTCACCCCTCCACTTT. This translates into CASSLDRYNSPLHF. Full variable domain (remainder filled in from reference TRBV7-3 and TRBJ1-6): GAGVSQTPSNKVTEKGKYVELRCDPISGHTALYWYRQSLGQGPEFLIYFQGTGAADDSGLPNDRFFAVRPEGSVSTLKIQRTERGDSAVYLCASSLDRYNSPLHFGNGTRLTVT.

This clonotype has at least ten counts. The J gene is TRBJ1-2, the V gene TRBV10-2, with TRBD1 matching 8 bases. Germline assignment: CDR1 WSHSY and CDR2 SAAADI. The CDR3 loop spans 16 amino acids. J gave up 2 bases and V 5 bases, and 10 bases lay outside the gene matches. This CDR3 reads CASSNLDRAANYGYTF. CDR3 DNA: TGCGCCAGCAGTAACCTGGACAGGGCAGCCAACTATGGCTACACCTTC.

Many counts were recorded for this clonotype. This CDR3 is CASSLTGLNSPLHF. The CDR3 DNA sequence: TGTGCCAGCAGTTTAACGGGACTTAATTCACCCCTCCACTTT. The chain uses TRBV28 and TRBJ1-6; a possible D gene is TRBD1 (5 bases). The CDR3 sequence is 14 residues long. Trimming took off 2 bases at V and 6 bases at J, with 8 bases between the two ends. Per the germline V gene, CDR1 is MDHEN and CDR2 is SYDVKM.

This clonotype was recorded at least ten times. CDR3 sequence reads: CASTTGQGATGELFF. As DNA, the CDR3 is TGTGCCAGCACCACCGGACAGGGGGCCACCGGGGAGCTGTTTTTT. The chain carries TRBV28 and TRBJ2-2; 11 nucleotides align to TRBD1. V lost 7 bases and J lost 4; bases outside the gene matches: 5. The CDR3 has 15 residues. From germline, CDR1 is MDHEN and CDR2 SYDVKM. The whole variable domain, filled in from reference TRBV28 and TRBJ2-2, reads DVKVTQSSRYLVKRTGEKVFLECVQDMDHENMFWYRQDPGLGLRLIYFSYDVKMKEKGDIPEGYSVSREKKERFSLILESASTNQTSMYLCASTTGQGATGELFFGEGSRLTVL.

This clonotype was counted a few times. The rearrangement uses TRBV9 and TRBJ1-1; D possibly corresponds to TRBD1 (5 bases). Deletions cut 4 bases from V and 3 bases from J, with 16 bases between. The CDR3 contains 15 residues. Looked up from germline, CDR1 is SGDLS and CDR2 is YYNGEE. The CDR3 loop reads CASSPRGEMDTEAFF. CDR3 DNA: TGTGCCAGCAGCCCCCGGGGGGAGATGGACACTGAAGCTTTCTTT.

This clonotype was counted many times. The V gene is TRBV19, the J gene TRBJ2-7; 14 bases match TRBD2. CDR1 and CDR2 (germline): LNHDA, SQIVND (reference sequence). Germline trimming cut 0 bases from V and 0 bases from J; bases unmatched to any gene: 4. This CDR3 has 18 residues. The CDR3 DNA reads TGTGCCAGTAGTATAGACGGGACTAGCGGGAGCCACTCCTACGAGCAGTACTTC. Amino acids: CASSIDGTSGSHSYEQYF.

This chain joins TRBV27 and TRBJ1-5, with 8 bases lining up with TRBD1. Unmatched junction bases numbered 8, after V lost 4 bases and J lost 6 bases. CDR3 length: 15 residues. Per the germline V gene, CDR1 is MNHEY and CDR2 is SMNVEV (reference sequence). CDR3 loop: CASSSLQGAFQPQHF. The DNA for the CDR3 is TGTGCCAGCAGTTCTCTCCAGGGGGCTTTTCAGCCCCAGCATTTT.

The chain combines TRBV7-9 with TRBJ1-1; no reliable D call. In germline, CDR1 is SEHNR, CDR2 FQNEAQ (reference sequence). This CDR3 is built from 15 residues. Trimming shortened V by 0 bases and J by 4 bases, and 12 bases separated the two germline ends. The CDR3 spells CASSLAFRVSTEAFF. DNA of the CDR3: TGTGCCAGCAGCTTAGCGTTTCGGGTCAGCACTGAAGCTTTCTTT.

This clonotype was picked up many times. V and J are TRBV25-1 and TRBJ2-7, with TRBD1 matching 9 bases. V lost 3 bases to trimming and J lost 4 bases; unmatched junction nucleotides: 10. Germline V gives CDR1 MGHDK, CDR2 SYGVNS. This CDR3 region has 16 residues. CDR3 DNA sequence: TGTGCCAGCAGTGATGTGGGCTCGACAGGGGGGTACGAGCAGTACTTC. This translates into CASSDVGSTGGYEQYF.

The chain links TRBV12-3 or TRBV12-4 to TRBJ1-5; 11 nucleotides line up with TRBD1. J gave up 5 bases and V 6 bases, and 3 bases lay outside the gene matches. CDR3 length equals 14 residues. This CDR3 reads CASRGQGVDQPQHF. The CDR3, as DNA: TGTGCCAGCAGGGGACAGGGGGTTGATCAGCCCCAGCATTTT.

This clonotype has just a few counts. The chain carries TRBV5-1 and TRBJ2-7; D is undetermined. This CDR3 is built from 14 residues. Deletions cut 4 bases from V and 0 bases from J, with 11 bases between. The V gene's germline CDR1 is SGHRS and CDR2 YFSETQ. Here the CDR3 DNA reads TGCGCCAGCAGCCGGGCTTCCTTCTCCTACGAGCAGTACTTC. It encodes CASSRASFSYEQYF.

This clonotype was counted ten times or more. The chain employs TRBV6-5 and TRBJ2-5, with D perhaps TRBD2 (6 bases). CDR1 MNHEY and CDR2 SVGAGI come from the germline V gene. CDR3 length: 16 residues. The V end was cut by 2 bases, the J end by 2 bases, with 15 bases between. The CDR3 region has the DNA TGTGCCAGCAGTTACAGACACGGGAGCCAACAAGAGACCCAGTACTTC. It encodes CASSYRHGSQQETQYF.

This clonotype was counted at least ten times. The chain couples TRBV7-9 to TRBJ2-5; TRBD2 is a possible D gene (6 bases). The CDR3 length is 16 residues. V was trimmed by 6 bases and J by 0 bases, leaving 17 bases between them. The germline CDR1 and CDR2 sequences are SEHNR and FQNEAQ (reference sequence). As DNA, the CDR3 is TGTGCCAGCAGTTCTCACGTTGGAGGGTACCAAGAGACCCAGTACTTC. Protein sequence: CASSSHVGGYQETQYF.

The chain links TRBV5-8 to TRBJ2-5; D is undetermined. V was pared by 0 bases and J by 4 bases, with 7 bases between. Looked up from germline, CDR1 is SGHTS and CDR2 is YDEGEE. The CDR3 covers 13 residues. The CDR3 DNA sequence: TGTGCCAGCAGCTTGGAAGGGTCAGAGACCCAGTACTTC. Protein product: CASSLEGSETQYF.